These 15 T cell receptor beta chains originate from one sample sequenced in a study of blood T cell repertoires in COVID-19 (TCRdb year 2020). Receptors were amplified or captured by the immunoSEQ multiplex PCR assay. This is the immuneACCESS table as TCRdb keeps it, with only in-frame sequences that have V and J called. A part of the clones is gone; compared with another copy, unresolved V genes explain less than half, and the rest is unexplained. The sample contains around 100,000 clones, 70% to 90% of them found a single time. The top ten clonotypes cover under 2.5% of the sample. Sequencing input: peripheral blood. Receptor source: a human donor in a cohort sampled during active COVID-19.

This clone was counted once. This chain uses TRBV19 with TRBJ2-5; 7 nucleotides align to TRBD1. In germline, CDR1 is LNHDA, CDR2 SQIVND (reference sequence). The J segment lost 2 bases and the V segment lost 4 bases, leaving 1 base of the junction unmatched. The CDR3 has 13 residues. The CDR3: CASSRTGQETQYF. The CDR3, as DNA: TGTGCCAGTAGTAGGACAGGACAAGAGACCCAGTACTTC.

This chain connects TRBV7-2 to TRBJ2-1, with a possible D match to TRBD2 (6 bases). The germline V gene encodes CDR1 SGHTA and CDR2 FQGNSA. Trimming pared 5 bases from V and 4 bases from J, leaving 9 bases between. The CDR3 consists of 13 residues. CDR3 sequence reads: CASSAGGYNEQFF. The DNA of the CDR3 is TGTGCCAGCAGCGCCGGGGGATACAATGAGCAGTTCTTC.

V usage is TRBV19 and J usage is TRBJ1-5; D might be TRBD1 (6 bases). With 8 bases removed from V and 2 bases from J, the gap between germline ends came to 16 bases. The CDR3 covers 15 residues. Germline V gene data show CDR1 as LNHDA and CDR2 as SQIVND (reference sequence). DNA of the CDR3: TGTGCCAGTCGTACGGGGGGCGAGGGCAATCAGCCCCAGCATTTT. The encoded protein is CASRTGGEGNQPQHF.

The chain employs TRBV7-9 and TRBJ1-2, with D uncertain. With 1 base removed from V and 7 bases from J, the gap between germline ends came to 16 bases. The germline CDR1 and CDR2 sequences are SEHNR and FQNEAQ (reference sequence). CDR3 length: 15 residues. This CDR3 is CASSLVGGLGLGYTF. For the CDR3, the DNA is TGTGCCAGCAGCTTAGTAGGAGGGCTTGGTCTTGGCTACACCTTC.

CDR3 coding DNA: TGTGCCAGCAGTTCTCCGGACAGGGGCCGACTCTATGGCTACACCTTC. Encoded protein: CASSSPDRGRLYGYTF. The chain joins TRBV27 to TRBJ1-2; 9 bases map to TRBD1. CDR1 MNHEY and CDR2 SMNVEV come from the germline V gene (reference sequence). V lost 4 bases and J lost 4; bases outside the gene matches: 10. The CDR3 runs to 16 residues.

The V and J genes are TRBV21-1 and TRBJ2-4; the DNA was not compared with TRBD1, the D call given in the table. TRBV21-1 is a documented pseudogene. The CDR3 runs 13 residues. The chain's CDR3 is CASSGIAKNIQYF. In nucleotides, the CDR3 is TGTGCCAGCTCAGGGATCGCCAAAAACATTCAGTACTTC.

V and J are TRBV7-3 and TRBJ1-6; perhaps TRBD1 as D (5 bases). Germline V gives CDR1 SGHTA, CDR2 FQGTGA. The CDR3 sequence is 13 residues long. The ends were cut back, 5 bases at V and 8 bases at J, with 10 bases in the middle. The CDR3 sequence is CASSQGTHSPLHF. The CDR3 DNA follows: TGTGCCAGCAGCCAAGGGACTCATTCACCCCTCCACTTT. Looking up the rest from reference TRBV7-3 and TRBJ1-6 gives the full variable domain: GAGVSQTPSNKVTEKGKYVELRCDPISGHTALYWYRQSLGQGPEFLIYFQGTGAADDSGLPNDRFFAVRPEGSVSTLKIQRTERGDSAVYLCASSQGTHSPLHFGNGTRLTVT.

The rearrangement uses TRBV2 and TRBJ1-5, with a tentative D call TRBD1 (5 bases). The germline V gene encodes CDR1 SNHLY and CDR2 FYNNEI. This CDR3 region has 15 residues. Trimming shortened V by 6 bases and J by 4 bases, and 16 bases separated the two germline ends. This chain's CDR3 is CASSTNGHGNQPQHF. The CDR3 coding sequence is TGTGCCAGCAGCACCAACGGACACGGGAATCAGCCCCAGCATTTT.

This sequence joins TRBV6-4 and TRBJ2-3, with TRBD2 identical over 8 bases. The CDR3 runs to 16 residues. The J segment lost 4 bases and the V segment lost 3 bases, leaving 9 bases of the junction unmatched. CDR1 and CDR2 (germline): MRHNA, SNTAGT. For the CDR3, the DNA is TGTGCCAGCAGTGAGGCCAGCGGGAGTGTGGCAGATACGCAGTATTTT. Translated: CASSEASGSVADTQYF.

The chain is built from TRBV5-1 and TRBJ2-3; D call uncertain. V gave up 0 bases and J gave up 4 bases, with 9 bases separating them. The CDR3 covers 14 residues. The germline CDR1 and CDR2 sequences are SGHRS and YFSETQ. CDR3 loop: CASSLDVLADTQYF. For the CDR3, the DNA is TGCGCCAGCAGCTTGGACGTCCTAGCAGATACGCAGTATTTT.

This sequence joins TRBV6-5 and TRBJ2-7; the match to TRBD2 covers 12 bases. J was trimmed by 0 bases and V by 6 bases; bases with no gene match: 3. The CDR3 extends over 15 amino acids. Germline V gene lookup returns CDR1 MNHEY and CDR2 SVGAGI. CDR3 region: CASRTSGSYSYEQYF. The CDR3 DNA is TGTGCCAGCAGGACTAGCGGGAGTTACTCCTACGAGCAGTACTTC.

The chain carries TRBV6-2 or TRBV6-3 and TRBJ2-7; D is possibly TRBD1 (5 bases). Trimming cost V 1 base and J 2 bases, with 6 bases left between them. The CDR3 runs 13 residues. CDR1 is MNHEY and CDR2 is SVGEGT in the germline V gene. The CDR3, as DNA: TGTGCCAGCAGTTACTGGGGCCCCTACGAGCAGTACTTC. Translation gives CASSYWGPYEQYF.

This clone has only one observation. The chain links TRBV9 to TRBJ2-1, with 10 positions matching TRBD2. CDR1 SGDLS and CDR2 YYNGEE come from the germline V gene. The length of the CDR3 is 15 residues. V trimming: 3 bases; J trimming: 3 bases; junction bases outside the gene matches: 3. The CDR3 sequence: CASSASGGGYNEQFF. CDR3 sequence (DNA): TGTGCCAGCAGCGCCAGCGGGGGGGGCTACAATGAGCAGTTCTTC. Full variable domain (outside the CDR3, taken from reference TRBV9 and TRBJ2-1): DSGVTQTPKHLITATGQRVTLRCSPRSGDLSVYWYQQSLDQGLQFLIQYYNGEERAKGNILERFSAQQFPDLHSELNLSSLELGDSALYFCASSASGGGYNEQFFGPGTRLTVL.

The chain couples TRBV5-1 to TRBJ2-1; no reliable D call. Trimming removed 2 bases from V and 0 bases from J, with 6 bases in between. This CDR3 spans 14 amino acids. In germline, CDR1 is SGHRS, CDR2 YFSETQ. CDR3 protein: CASSLSNSYNEQFF. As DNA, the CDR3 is TGCGCCAGCAGCTTAAGCAACTCCTACAATGAGCAGTTCTTC.

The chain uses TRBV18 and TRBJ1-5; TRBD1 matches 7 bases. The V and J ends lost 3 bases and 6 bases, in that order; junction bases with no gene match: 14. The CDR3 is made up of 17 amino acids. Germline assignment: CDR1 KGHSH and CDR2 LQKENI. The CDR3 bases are TGTGCCAGCTCACCCTTACCACAGGGGTCTAAGGCTCAGCCCCAGCATTTT. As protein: CASSPLPQGSKAQPQHF.